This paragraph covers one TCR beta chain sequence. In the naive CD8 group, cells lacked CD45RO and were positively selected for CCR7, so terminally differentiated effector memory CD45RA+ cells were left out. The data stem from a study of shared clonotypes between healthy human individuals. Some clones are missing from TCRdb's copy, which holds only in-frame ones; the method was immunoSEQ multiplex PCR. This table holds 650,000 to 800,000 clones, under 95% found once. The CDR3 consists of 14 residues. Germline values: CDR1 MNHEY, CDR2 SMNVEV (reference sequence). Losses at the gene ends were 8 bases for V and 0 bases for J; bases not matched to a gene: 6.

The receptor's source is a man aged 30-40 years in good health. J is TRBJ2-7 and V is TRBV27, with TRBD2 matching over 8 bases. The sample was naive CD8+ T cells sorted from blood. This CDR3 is CASGLSGTSYEQYF. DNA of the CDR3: TGTGCCAGCGGACTTAGCGGGACCTCCTACGAGCAGTACTTC.